These 16 T cell receptor beta chains were sequenced from one sample in a study of blood T cell repertoires in COVID-19. TCRdb keeps only in-frame clones here, not all; method: immunoSEQ multiplex PCR. The repertoire has some 150,000 clones, around 83% of them found once; the top ten carry approximately 8.3%. The sequencing input was peripheral blood. Receptor source: a woman aged 55-75 years with acute or convalescent COVID-19.

The genes are TRBV7-8 and TRBJ1-1; D might be TRBD1 (5 bases). This CDR3 is built from 14 residues. V was trimmed by 4 bases and J by 4 bases, leaving 13 bases between them. Per the germline V gene, CDR1 is SGHVS and CDR2 is FQNEAQ. The CDR3 region has the DNA TGTGCCAGCAGCTCCCTCGGGGGGACCACTGAAGCTTTCTTT. Its protein product is CASSSLGGTTEAFF.

The rearrangement uses TRBV30 and TRBJ1-6, with D hard to call. The V gene lost 3 bases and the J gene lost 3 bases, with 15 bases spanning the gap. Germline loops: CDR1 GTSNPN, CDR2 SVGIG (reference sequence). The CDR3 sequence is 16 residues long. The CDR3 reads CAWRANGLLYNSPLHF. CDR3 in DNA: TGTGCCTGGAGAGCCAACGGTCTTCTCTATAATTCACCCCTCCACTTT.

This chain links TRBV7-8 with TRBJ2-2; D is perhaps TRBD1 (5 bases). The CDR3 covers 16 residues. V was shortened by 2 bases and J by 7 bases, with 17 bases between the two germline ends. Germline values: CDR1 SGHVS, CDR2 FQNEAQ. The CDR3 region is CASSLRGRTVGGELFF. The CDR3 DNA reads as TGTGCCAGCAGCTTAAGGGGTCGGACGGTAGGCGGGGAGCTGTTTTTT. The variable domain in full, completed from reference TRBV7-8 and TRBJ2-2, reads GAGVSQSPRYKVAKRGQDVALRCDPISGHVSLFWYQQALGQGPEFLTYFQNEAQLDKSGLPSDRFFAERPEGSVSTLKIQRTQQEDSAVYLCASSLRGRTVGGELFFGEGSRLTVL.

The V gene is TRBV19, the J gene TRBJ2-1; 9 positions match TRBD2. The CDR3 totals 15 residues. CDR1 is LNHDA, CDR2 SQIVND, per germline (reference sequence). With 2 bases clipped from V and 9 bases from J, the junction kept 8 bases outside the gene matches. The CDR3 reads CASSISGGGAGEQFF. CDR3 DNA sequence: TGTGCCAGTAGTATAAGTGGCGGGGGGGCCGGTGAGCAGTTCTTC.

The chain uses TRBV6-5 and TRBJ2-5; maybe TRBD1 (6 bases). In germline, CDR1 is MNHEY, CDR2 SVGAGI. The ends were cut back, 0 bases at V and 5 bases at J, with 13 bases in the middle. The CDR3 runs 15 residues. Written as DNA, the CDR3 is TGTGCCAGCAGTTACTCCGGACAGTTTGGTGAGACCCAGTACTTC. Translating it yields CASSYSGQFGETQYF.

The J gene is TRBJ2-1, the V gene TRBV5-1; 9 bases fit TRBD2. The CDR3 extends over 16 amino acids. Per the germline V gene, CDR1 is SGHRS and CDR2 is YFSETQ. J gave up 2 bases and V 2 bases, and 5 bases lay outside the gene matches. The CDR3 nucleotides are TGCGCCAGCAGCTTCGGGGCTAGCGGGGCCTACAATGAGCAGTTCTTC. Protein: CASSFGASGAYNEQFF.

The chain is built from TRBV11-2 and TRBJ1-2; D is perhaps TRBD1 (6 bases). This CDR3 comprises 13 residues. CDR1 is SGHAT, CDR2 FQNNGV, per germline. Deletions cut 6 bases from V and 1 base from J, with 9 bases between. The CDR3 loop reads CASRKDSNYGYTF. CDR3 in DNA: TGTGCCAGCAGGAAGGACAGTAACTATGGCTACACCTTC.

The V call is TRBV5-1, the J call TRBJ2-3; a weak D match, TRBD2 (6 bases). Trimming cost V 4 bases and J 5 bases, with 14 bases left between them. The CDR3 is 14 amino acids. Germline V CDR1 and CDR2: SGHRS, YFSETQ. In DNA, the CDR3 is TGCGCCAGCAGCCACGGGGGACGGAAAGATACGCAGTATTTT. Protein sequence: CASSHGGRKDTQYF.

The CDR3 is CASSLSKGPGLPYEQYF. CDR3 in DNA: TGTGCCAGCAGCTTAAGTAAAGGTCCAGGCTTACCCTACGAGCAGTACTTC. The rearrangement uses TRBV7-2 and TRBJ2-7; no clear D gene. This CDR3 has 17 residues. The ends were cut back, 2 bases at V and 2 bases at J, with 19 bases in the middle. The V gene's germline CDR1 is SGHTA and CDR2 FQGNSA.

This clone was detected only once. This chain joins TRBV4-1 and TRBJ1-2, with D possibly TRBD1 on 5 matching bases. The germline V gene has CDR1 MGHRA and CDR2 YSYEKL. The CDR3 length is 17 residues. V lost 1 base and J 4 bases, leaving 19 bases between the germline ends. The DNA of the CDR3 is TGCGCCAGCAGCCAAGGCGGCGGGACCTTATCCCTCTATGGCTACACCTTC. Translating gives CASSQGGGTLSLYGYTF.

This clone has only one observation. The chain has TRBV10-2 and TRBJ2-3; 12 bases are shared with TRBD2. The length of the CDR3 is 19 residues. Germline V CDR1 and CDR2: WSHSY, SAAADI. V was clipped by 3 bases and J by 3 bases; unmatched bases: 13. The CDR3 region has the DNA TGCGCCAGCAGTGATACTCTAGCGGGGGGGCTGAGTAGTACAGATACGCAGTATTTT. Translated: CASSDTLAGGLSSTDTQYF.

The chain carries TRBV2 and TRBJ2-7; 15 bases are shared with TRBD2. V was clipped by 7 bases and J by 7 bases; unmatched bases: 11. Germline lookup yields CDR1 SNHLY and CDR2 FYNNEI. This CDR3 contains 16 residues. The DNA for the CDR3 is TGTGCCAGCACCGGGACTAGCGGGGGGCTGATAGGAGAGCAGTACTTC. This gives the protein CASTGTSGGLIGEQYF.

V and J are TRBV4-1 and TRBJ1-2; 7 bases are a match to TRBD1. The CDR3 has 15 residues. Losses at the gene ends were 4 bases for V and 7 bases for J; bases not matched to a gene: 12. Germline V gives CDR1 MGHRA, CDR2 YSYEKL. The chain's CDR3 is CASSPGGQPLGGYTF. The CDR3 DNA is TGCGCCAGCAGCCCAGGGGGACAGCCCTTGGGTGGCTACACCTTC.

Only a few counts were recorded for this clone. V and J are TRBV5-8 and TRBJ1-2; D might be TRBD1 (6 bases). The CDR3 is made up of 16 amino acids. CDR1 and CDR2 (germline): SGHTS, YDEGEE. V was trimmed by 0 bases and J by 4 bases, leaving 16 bases between them. CDR3 region: CASSLDRRDTLYGYTF. Here the CDR3 DNA reads TGTGCCAGCAGCTTGGACCGACGGGACACACTCTATGGCTACACCTTC. The full variable domain, in which reference TRBV5-8 and TRBJ1-2 provide the parts outside the CDR3, is EAGVTQSPTHLIKTRGQQATLRCSPISGHTSVYWYQQALGLGLQFLLWYDEGEERNRGNFPPRFSGRQFPNYSSELNVNALELEDSALYLCASSLDRRDTLYGYTFGSGTRLTVV.

The chain recombines TRBV5-1 with TRBJ1-1; 7 bases match TRBD1. The CDR3 is 14 amino acids. V lost 3 bases to trimming and J lost 10 bases; unmatched junction nucleotides: 12. CDR1 and CDR2 from the germline V gene are SGHRS and YFSETQ. This chain's CDR3 is CASSSMTGRGRAFF. The CDR3 DNA follows: TGCGCCAGCAGCTCTATGACAGGGAGAGGGAGAGCTTTCTTT. The full variable domain, its missing parts supplied by reference TRBV5-1 and TRBJ1-1, is KAGVTQTPRYLIKTRGQQVTLSCSPISGHRSVSWYQQTPGQGLQFLFEYFSETQRNKGNFPGRFSGRQFSNSRSEMNVSTLELGDSALYLCASSSMTGRGRAFFGQGTRLTVV.

The chain is built from TRBV11-2 and TRBJ2-5; 12 bases align to TRBD1. There are 16 residues in the CDR3. CDR1 SGHAT and CDR2 FQNNGV come from the germline V gene. V trimming: 1 base; J trimming: 4 bases; junction bases outside the gene matches: 4. The CDR3 region is CASSLVGDRGRETQYF. The CDR3, as DNA: TGTGCCAGCAGCTTAGTGGGGGACAGGGGGCGAGAGACCCAGTACTTC.